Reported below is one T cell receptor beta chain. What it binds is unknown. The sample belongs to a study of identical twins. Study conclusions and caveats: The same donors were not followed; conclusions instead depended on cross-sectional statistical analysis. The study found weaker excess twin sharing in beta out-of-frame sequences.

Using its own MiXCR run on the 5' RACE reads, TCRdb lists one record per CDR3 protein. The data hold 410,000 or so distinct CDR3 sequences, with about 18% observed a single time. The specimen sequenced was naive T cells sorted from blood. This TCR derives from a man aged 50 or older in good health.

Written as DNA, the CDR3 is TGTGCCAGCAGCTTCCAGCCACCCCGGGACAGGCGCCCTACGAGGCAGTACTTC. It specifies CASSFQPPRDRRPTRQYF. The V call is TRBV11-2, the J call TRBJ2-7; 8 bases are shared with TRBD1. Germline CDR1 SGHAT, CDR2 FQNNGV. This CDR3 has 18 amino acids. V trimming: 3 bases; J trimming: 9 bases; junction bases outside the gene matches: 22.